This TCR beta chain derives from a study of blood T cell repertoires in COVID-19. Data came from immunoSEQ multiplex PCR; TCRdb stores just in-frame clones and leaves some out. This repertoire shows 100,000 to 130,000 clones, 89% found once; its top ten account for 4% to 6%. The V and J ends lost 5 bases and 0 bases respectively, with 12 bases between them. The germline V gene encodes CDR1 SGHRS and CDR2 YFSETQ. The CDR3 covers 15 residues. Sequenced: peripheral blood. The receptor comes from a man in his forties with active or convalescent COVID-19. The chain joins TRBV5-1 to TRBJ1-3; D gene ambiguous. CDR3 DNA: TGCGCCAGCAGTGAGGTGTCGAGCTCTGGAAACACCATATATTTT. The encoded protein is CASSEVSSSGNTIYF.